These T cell receptor beta chains were read from a single sample in a study of CD8 T cells in Susac syndrome. TCRdb reprocessed the immunoSEQ multiplex PCR reads with MiXCR, giving one entry per CDR3 protein. The sample consists of about 190,000 distinct CDR3 sequences, approximately 96% of them appearing once. The sample was CD4+ T cells from PBMCs. The source is a human donor with Susac syndrome. The conserved cysteine and the conserved F or W are not part of the CDR3 here.

v_call,j_call,cdr3_length,cdr3_aa
TRBV11-3,TRBJ2-5,13,ASSQGGASQETQY
TRBV20-1,TRBJ1-1,12,SARIGEGTRVAF
TRBV20-1,TRBJ2-3,13,SARIVPGLTDTQY
TRBV7-9,TRBJ2-3,13,ASSLLDSATDTQY
TRBV11-2,TRBJ2-3,12,ASSLSAGGGTQY
TRBV20-1,TRBJ1-4,12,SARNSPTNEKLF
TRBV20-1,TRBJ1-1,13,SASERVGTGPEAF
TRBV20-1,TRBJ2-7,10,SARGTVAEQY
TRBV2,TRBJ2-7,11,ASSVRRVYEQY
TRBV30,TRBJ1-2,11,AWSPEGVYGYT
TRBV5-1,TRBJ2-5,15,ASSAGTSGTIQETQY
TRBV20-1,TRBJ1-6,12,SASDAGYNSPLH
TRBV12-3/TRBV12-4,TRBJ1-5,15,ASSPLPPGQGTQPQH
TRBV20-1,TRBJ2-7,9,SPTVANEQY
TRBV3-1,TRBJ1-1,12,ASRLTGGSPEAF
TRBV20-1,TRBJ2-5,13,SASILAGGQETQY
TRBV19,TRBJ2-1,14,ASSSLAGGLYNEQF
TRBV11-2,TRBJ1-2,13,ASSLTTGGDYGYT
TRBV3-1,TRBJ2-5,13,ASSLLRDREETQY
TRBV20-1,TRBJ2-7,10,SAPGRSYEQY
TRBV28,TRBJ2-7,10,ASSLDRGRKY
TRBV9,TRBJ2-4,13,ASSQGFIGKNIQY
TRBV20-1,TRBJ1-2,11,SARSGVEDGYT
TRBV9,TRBJ1-2,13,ASSVSEASNWGYT
TRBV29-1,TRBJ1-1,11,SAVTGMNTEAF